This note documents a single TCR beta chain sequence. The antigen is unknown. The CDR3 consists of 14 residues. V lost 5 bases, J lost 4 bases, and 6 bases stayed unmatched. The study made its TCR cDNA through 5'RACE template switching. That step introduced a universal primer site along with UMIs. TCRdb called the 5' RACE reads again in MiXCR, with one record for every CDR3 protein. The repertoire has hundreds of thousands of distinct CDR3 sequences, around 21% of them found once; the top ten carry more than 13%. This sample was included in a study of T cells after yellow fever vaccination. Study conclusions and caveats: The study re-detected most primary-vaccination clones after the booster (roughly 96% CD4, approximately 88% CD8). Though it reached lower strength, the secondary response hit its peak faster, day 5 versus 15.

The genes are TRBV12-3 or TRBV12-4 and TRBJ2-7; TRBD2 agrees at 9 bases. Sequenced here: PBMCs, sampled 15 days after the yellow fever booster vaccination. The sequence was collected from a man aged 30 to 39 who received the YFV17D yellow fever vaccine. The CDR3 nucleotides read TGTGCCAGCAGTCCTAGCGGGAATAGGTACGAGCAGTACTTC. Translating gives CASSPSGNRYEQYF.